Each of the 20 T cell receptor beta chains below was sequenced from the same sample in a study of blood T cell repertoires in COVID-19. Repertoires were generated with immunoSEQ multiplex PCR, while TCRdb's copy carries only in-frame clones and drops some. The sample has fewer than 15,000 clones; roughly 93% are singletons. The sequenced material came from peripheral blood. Receptor source: a human donor in a cohort sampled during active COVID-19.

This chain links TRBV3-1 (or the pseudogene TRBV3-2) with TRBJ2-7; TRBD2 aligns across 10 bases. There are 15 residues in the CDR3. Trimming at V came to 5 bases and at J to 0 bases, leaving 4 bases not matched to a gene. Looked up from germline, CDR1 is LGHDT and CDR2 is YNNKEL (reference sequence). The CDR3, as DNA: TGTGCCAGCAGCTCGACTAGCGGGTCCTCCTACGAGCAGTACTTC. This gives the protein CASSSTSGSSYEQYF.

The chain carries TRBV5-4 and TRBJ2-3; D is undetermined. CDR1 is SGHNT and CDR2 is YYREEE in the germline V gene (reference sequence). V was clipped by 1 base and J by 0 bases, with 9 bases between them. CDR3 size: 15 residues. In DNA form, the CDR3 reads TGTGCCAGCAGCTTGAGTAGATCAAGCACAGATACGCAGTATTTT. Translation: CASSLSRSSTDTQYF.

This chain connects TRBV19 to TRBJ2-1; D gene unclear. Germline V gene sequence: CDR1 LNHDA, CDR2 SQIVND (reference sequence). This CDR3 region has 12 residues. The ends were cut back, 1 base at V and 8 bases at J, with 6 bases in the middle. The CDR3 here is CASSIGSYEQFF. Written as DNA, the CDR3 is TGTGCCAGTAGTATAGGGAGCTATGAGCAGTTCTTC.

The V and J genes are TRBV12-3 or TRBV12-4 and TRBJ1-1; D is unresolved. The CDR3 extends over 13 amino acids. V dropped 3 bases and J dropped 2 bases, with 7 bases sitting between them. The CDR3 sequence: CASSFGDNTEAFF. In DNA form, the CDR3 reads TGTGCCAGCAGTTTCGGAGATAACACTGAAGCTTTCTTT.

This sequence joins TRBV5-5 and TRBJ2-1; D may be TRBD2 (6 bases). The V end was cut by 3 bases, the J end by 0 bases, with 13 bases between. The CDR3 totals 16 residues. CDR1 and CDR2 from the germline V gene are SGHKS and YYEKEE (reference sequence). The CDR3 loop is CASSWGDAFSYNEQFF. The DNA for the CDR3 is TGTGCCAGCAGCTGGGGGGACGCCTTCTCCTACAATGAGCAGTTCTTC. Supplemented by reference TRBV5-5 and TRBJ2-1, the full variable domain reads DAGVTQSPTHLIKTRGQQVTLRCSPISGHKSVSWYQQVLGQGPQFIFQYYEKEERGRGNFPDRFSARQFPNYSSELNVNALLLGDSALYLCASSWGDAFSYNEQFFGPGTRLTVL.

The V gene is TRBV25-1, the J gene TRBJ2-6; D is perhaps TRBD1 (5 bases). Germline CDR1 MGHDK, CDR2 SYGVNS. V lost 4 bases to trimming and J lost 2 bases, with 9 bases between them. This CDR3 spans 15 amino acids. CDR3 coding DNA: TGTGCCAGCAGTGTAGGCAGGGCTGGGGCCAACGTCCTGACTTTC. Protein product: CASSVGRAGANVLTF.

The chain joins TRBV10-3 to TRBJ1-2, with 12 positions matching TRBD1. Germline lookup yields CDR1 ENHRY and CDR2 SYGVKD. The CDR3 length is 14 residues. Germline trimming cut 5 bases from V and 4 bases from J; bases unmatched to any gene: 2. CDR3 bases: TGTGCCATCAGTTTGGGACAGGGGGCCTATGGCTACACCTTC. Its translation: CAISLGQGAYGYTF.

The CDR3 is CASNRIGTSYEQYF. The CDR3 coding sequence is TGCGCCAGCAACCGGATCGGGACAAGCTACGAGCAGTACTTC. The genes are TRBV5-1 and TRBJ2-7; tentatively, D is TRBD1 (6 bases). The CDR3 runs to 14 residues. The V end lost 6 bases, the J end lost 3 bases, and 16 bases lay between the germline ends. CDR1 is SGHRS, CDR2 YFSETQ, per germline.

J is TRBJ1-3 and V is TRBV9; D not certain. Germline assignment: CDR1 SGDLS and CDR2 YYNGEE. The CDR3 has 16 amino acids. Trimming removed 4 bases at V and 0 bases at J, with 14 bases between. For the CDR3, the DNA is TGTGCCAGCAGCACTAGCGGCGGAAGCTCTGGAAACACCATATATTTT. Its translation is CASSTSGGSSGNTIYF.

This rearrangement joins TRBV27 to TRBJ2-6; TRBD1 aligns across 8 bases. Germline CDR1 reads MNHEY; CDR2 reads SMNVEV (reference sequence). The CDR3 contains 19 residues. The junction had 11 bases not matched to a gene; V was cut back by 3 bases and J by 1 base. Here the CDR3 DNA reads TGTGCCAGCAGTTTGTCGGCAGGGGGCATAAGGTCTGGGGCCAACGTCCTGACTTTC. Translating gives CASSLSAGGIRSGANVLTF.

CDR3 nucleotide sequence: TGTGCCAGCAGCAAAATACTACAGGGATCGTATGGCTACACCTTC. Protein: CASSKILQGSYGYTF. The gene calls are TRBV5-4 and TRBJ1-2; possible D gene TRBD1, 6 bases. The V gene's germline CDR1 is SGHNT and CDR2 YYREEE (reference sequence). Trimming took 4 bases from V and 5 from J, leaving 18 bases between them. The CDR3 spans 15 residues.

The chain recombines TRBV10-3 with TRBJ2-7; a weak D match, TRBD2 (6 bases). Germline V lookup: CDR1 ENHRY, CDR2 SYGVKD. Trimming cost V 4 bases and J 5 bases, with 15 bases left between them. The CDR3 consists of 14 residues. CDR3 sequence (DNA): TGTGCCATCAGTGCTGGAGGGGCTTGGGACGAGCAGTACTTC. Amino acid sequence: CAISAGGAWDEQYF.

The chain joins TRBV19 to TRBJ1-5; D is possibly TRBD1 (5 bases). The CDR3 sequence is 15 residues long. With 7 bases removed from V and 1 base from J, the gap between germline ends came to 14 bases. The germline CDR1 and CDR2 sequences are LNHDA and SQIVND (reference sequence). The CDR3 DNA follows: TGTGCCAGTATCAAGGGGAATCCAAGCAATCAGCCCCAGCATTTT. It yields the protein CASIKGNPSNQPQHF.

The V gene is TRBV19, the J gene TRBJ2-3; 9 bases align to TRBD2. The CDR3 runs to 16 residues. Per the germline V gene, CDR1 is LNHDA and CDR2 is SQIVND (reference sequence). With V trimmed by 5 bases and J by 0 bases, 6 bases remained unmatched. The chain's CDR3 is CASSRRTSGSTDTQYF. The CDR3 nucleotides read TGTGCCAGTAGTCGGAGAACTAGCGGGAGCACAGATACGCAGTATTTT.

This chain links TRBV4-1 with TRBJ2-2; 9 bases map to TRBD2. J lost 5 bases, V lost 1 base, and 8 bases had no gene match. This CDR3 is 17 amino acids long. Germline-derived CDR1 and CDR2 are MGHRA and YSYEKL. The CDR3 nucleotides are TGCGCCAGCAGCCAAGGAGTGCGCGGGAGGGCGACCGGGGAGCTGTTTTTT. Translated, it gives CASSQGVRGRATGELFF.

This clone was detected only once. The gene calls are TRBV2 and TRBJ1-2, with D unresolved. The CDR3 is made up of 13 amino acids. V gave up 2 bases and J gave up 4 bases, with 8 bases separating them. In germline, CDR1 is SNHLY, CDR2 FYNNEI. The CDR3 loop is CASSESGAYGYTF. The CDR3 DNA follows: TGTGCCAGCAGTGAATCGGGAGCCTATGGCTACACCTTC.

The rearrangement joins TRBV5-4 to TRBJ2-7; 7 nucleotides align to TRBD1. Trimming removed 1 base from V and 1 base from J; junction bases left unmatched: 8. Germline V gene lookup returns CDR1 SGHNT and CDR2 YYREEE (reference sequence). The CDR3 loop spans 16 amino acids. The CDR3 DNA sequence: TGTGCCAGCAGCTTGCTGAAGGGGGCAGGGTCCTACGAGCAGTACTTC. This encodes CASSLLKGAGSYEQYF.

The genes are TRBV4-3 and TRBJ1-2; no reliable D call. The CDR3 runs 14 residues. The germline V gene encodes CDR1 LGHNA and CDR2 YSLEER. V lost 0 bases and J lost 4, with 9 bases in between. The CDR3 sequence is CASSQERVPYGYTF. CDR3 sequence (DNA): TGCGCCAGCAGCCAAGAACGGGTCCCCTATGGCTACACCTTC.

This chain joins TRBV6-6 and TRBJ1-1; 12 bases agree with TRBD1. V shed 8 bases, J shed 4 bases, and the junction held 14 bases outside the gene matches. CDR3 length equals 17 residues. Germline assignment: CDR1 MNHNY and CDR2 SVGAGI (reference sequence). The CDR3 DNA sequence: TGTGCCAGCGGTCCAAATTGGGGACAGGGGGCGTCCACTGAAGCTTTCTTT. Protein product: CASGPNWGQGASTEAFF.

J is TRBJ1-2 and V is TRBV13; 7 bases align to TRBD1. The CDR3 is made up of 15 amino acids. With V trimmed by 4 bases and J by 2 bases, 7 bases remained unmatched. CDR1 and CDR2 (germline): PRHDT, FYEKMQ (reference sequence). The CDR3 DNA reads TGTGCCAGCAGCTCCGACTTACAGGGGAACTATGGCTACACCTTC. As protein: CASSSDLQGNYGYTF.